The source of this TCR beta chain is a study of T cell responses to AZD1222 COVID-19 vaccine. Study-level points and caveats: Distributed over spike, vaccine-associated CD4 TCRs predominated at 160-218 and 743-854.

The CDR3 runs 16 residues. V was pared by 5 bases and J by 4 bases, with 11 bases of the junction left unmatched. The germline CDR1 and CDR2 sequences are MNHEY and SMNVEV (reference sequence). Clones were read by immunoSEQ multiplex PCR, and TCRdb kept only the in-frame ones, dropping some. This sample carries around 130,000 clones, roughly 86% of them seen once, and the ten largest clones take around 5%. With respect to this clone: The antigen remains undetermined.

The source is an adult who received the AZD1222 COVID-19 vaccine. This chain uses TRBV27 with TRBJ2-7; TRBD1 matches 10 bases. Sequencing used peripheral blood, obtained 28 days after the second AZD1222 dose. The CDR3 spells CASSLIGTGAGYEQYF. CDR3 nucleotides: TGTGCCAGCAGTCTGATAGGGACAGGGGCCGGGTACGAGCAGTACTTC.